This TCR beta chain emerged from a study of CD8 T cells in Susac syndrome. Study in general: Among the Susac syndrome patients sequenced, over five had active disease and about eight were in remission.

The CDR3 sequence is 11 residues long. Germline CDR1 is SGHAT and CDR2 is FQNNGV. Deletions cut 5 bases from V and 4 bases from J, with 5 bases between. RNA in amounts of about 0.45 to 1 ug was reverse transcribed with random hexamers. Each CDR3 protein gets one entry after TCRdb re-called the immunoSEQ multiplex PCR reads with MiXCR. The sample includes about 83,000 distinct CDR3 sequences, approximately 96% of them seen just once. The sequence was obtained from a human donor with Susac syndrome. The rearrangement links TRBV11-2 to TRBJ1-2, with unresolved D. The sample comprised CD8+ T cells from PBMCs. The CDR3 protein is CASSGVYGYTF. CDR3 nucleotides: TGTGCCAGCAGCGGTGTCTATGGCTACACCTTC.